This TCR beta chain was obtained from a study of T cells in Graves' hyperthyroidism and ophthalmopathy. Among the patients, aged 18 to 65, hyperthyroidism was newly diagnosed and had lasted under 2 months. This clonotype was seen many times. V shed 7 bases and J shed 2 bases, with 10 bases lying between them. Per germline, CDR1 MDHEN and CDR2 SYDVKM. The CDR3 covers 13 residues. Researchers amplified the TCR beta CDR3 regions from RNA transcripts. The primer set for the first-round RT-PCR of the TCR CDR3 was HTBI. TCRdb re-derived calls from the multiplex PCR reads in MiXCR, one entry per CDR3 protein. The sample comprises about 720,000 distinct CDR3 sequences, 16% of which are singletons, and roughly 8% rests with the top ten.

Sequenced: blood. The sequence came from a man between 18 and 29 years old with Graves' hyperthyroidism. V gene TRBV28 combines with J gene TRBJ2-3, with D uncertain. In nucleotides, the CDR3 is TGTGCCAGCACCTTACGGCACACAGATACGCAGTATTTT. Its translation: CASTLRHTDTQYF.